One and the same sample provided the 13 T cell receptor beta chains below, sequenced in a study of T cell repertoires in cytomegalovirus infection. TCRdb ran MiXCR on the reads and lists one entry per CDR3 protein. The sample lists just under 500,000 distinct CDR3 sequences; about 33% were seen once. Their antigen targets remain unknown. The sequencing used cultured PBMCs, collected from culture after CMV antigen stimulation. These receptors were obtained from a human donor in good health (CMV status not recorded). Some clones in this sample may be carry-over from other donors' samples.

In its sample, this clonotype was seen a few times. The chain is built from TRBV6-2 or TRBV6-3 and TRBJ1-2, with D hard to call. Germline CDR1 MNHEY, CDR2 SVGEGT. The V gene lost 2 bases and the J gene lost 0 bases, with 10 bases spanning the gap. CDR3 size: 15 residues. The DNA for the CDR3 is TGTGCCAGCAGTTACACCGACGGATCTAACTATGGCTACACCTTC. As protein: CASSYTDGSNYGYTF.

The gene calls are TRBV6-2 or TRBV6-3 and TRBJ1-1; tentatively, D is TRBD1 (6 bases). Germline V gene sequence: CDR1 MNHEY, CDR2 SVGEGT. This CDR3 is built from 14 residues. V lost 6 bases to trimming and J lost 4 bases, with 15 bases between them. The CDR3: CASSYRVMGTEAFF. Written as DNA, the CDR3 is TGTGCCAGCAGCTACAGGGTAATGGGCACTGAAGCTTTCTTT.

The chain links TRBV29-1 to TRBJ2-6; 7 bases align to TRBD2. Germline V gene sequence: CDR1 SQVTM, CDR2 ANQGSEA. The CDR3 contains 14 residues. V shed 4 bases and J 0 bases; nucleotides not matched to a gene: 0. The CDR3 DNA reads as TGCAGCGTTGTAGCGGGCTCTGGGGCCAACGTCCTGACTTTC. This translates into CSVVAGSGANVLTF.

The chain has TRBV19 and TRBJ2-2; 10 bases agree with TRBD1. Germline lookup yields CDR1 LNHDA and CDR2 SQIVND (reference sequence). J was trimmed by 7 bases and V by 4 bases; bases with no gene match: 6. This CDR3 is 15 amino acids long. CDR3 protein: CASSTGTGEYGELFF. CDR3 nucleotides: TGTGCCAGTAGTACCGGGACAGGGGAGTACGGGGAGCTGTTTTTT.

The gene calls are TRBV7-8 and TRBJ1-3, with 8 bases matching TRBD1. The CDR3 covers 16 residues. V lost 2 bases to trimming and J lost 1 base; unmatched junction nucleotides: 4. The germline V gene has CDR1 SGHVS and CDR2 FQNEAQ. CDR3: CASSLRTGLSGNTIYF. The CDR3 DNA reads TGTGCCAGCAGCTTAAGGACAGGGTTGTCTGGAAACACCATATATTTT.

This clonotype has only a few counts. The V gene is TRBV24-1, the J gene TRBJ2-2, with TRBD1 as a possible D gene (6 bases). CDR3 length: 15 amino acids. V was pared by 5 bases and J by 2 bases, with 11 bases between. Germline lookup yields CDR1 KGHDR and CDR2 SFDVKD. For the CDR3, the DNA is TGTGCCACCAGTGTTGCCAGGGGAAACACCGGGGAGCTGTTTTTT. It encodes CATSVARGNTGELFF.

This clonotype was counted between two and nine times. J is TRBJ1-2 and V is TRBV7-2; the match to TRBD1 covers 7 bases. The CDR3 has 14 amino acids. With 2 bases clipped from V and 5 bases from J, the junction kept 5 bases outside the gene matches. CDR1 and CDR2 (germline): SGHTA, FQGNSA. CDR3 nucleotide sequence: TGTGCCAGCAGCTTACCCTGGACAGGATATGGCTACACCTTC. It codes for CASSLPWTGYGYTF.

The CDR3 region is CASSPALGQGQETQYF. In DNA form, the CDR3 reads TGCGCCAGCAGCCCAGCACTGGGACAGGGTCAAGAGACCCAGTACTTC. This chain connects TRBV4-3 to TRBJ2-5; 9 nucleotides line up with TRBD1. The CDR3 totals 16 residues. Germline values: CDR1 LGHNA, CDR2 YSLEER. V shed 4 bases and J 2 bases; nucleotides not matched to a gene: 8.

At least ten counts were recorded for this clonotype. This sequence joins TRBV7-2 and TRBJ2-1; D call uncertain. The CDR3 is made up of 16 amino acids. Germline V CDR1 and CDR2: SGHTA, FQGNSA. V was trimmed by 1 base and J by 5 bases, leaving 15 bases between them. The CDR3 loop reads CASSLDLGQVHNEQFF. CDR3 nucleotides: TGTGCCAGCAGCTTAGATCTGGGTCAGGTGCACAATGAGCAGTTCTTC.

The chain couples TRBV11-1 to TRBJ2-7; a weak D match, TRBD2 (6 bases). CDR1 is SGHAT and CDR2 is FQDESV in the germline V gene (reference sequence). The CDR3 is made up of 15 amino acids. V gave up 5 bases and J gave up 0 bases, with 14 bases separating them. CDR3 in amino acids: CASSLGLAHSYEQYV. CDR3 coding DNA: TGTGCCAGCAGCCTGGGTCTAGCGCACTCCTACGAGCAGTACGTC.

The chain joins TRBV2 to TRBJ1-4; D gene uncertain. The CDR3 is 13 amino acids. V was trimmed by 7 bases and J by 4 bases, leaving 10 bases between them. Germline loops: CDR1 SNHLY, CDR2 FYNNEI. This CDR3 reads CASTPAYNEKLFF. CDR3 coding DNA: TGTGCCAGCACACCAGCTTATAATGAAAAACTGTTTTTT.

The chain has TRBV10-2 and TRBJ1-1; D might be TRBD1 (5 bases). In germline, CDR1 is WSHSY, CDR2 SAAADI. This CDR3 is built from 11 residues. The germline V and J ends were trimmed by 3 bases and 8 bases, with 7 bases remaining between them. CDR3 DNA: TGCGCCAGCAGTGATCGGACAGAAGCTTTCTTT. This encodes CASSDRTEAFF.

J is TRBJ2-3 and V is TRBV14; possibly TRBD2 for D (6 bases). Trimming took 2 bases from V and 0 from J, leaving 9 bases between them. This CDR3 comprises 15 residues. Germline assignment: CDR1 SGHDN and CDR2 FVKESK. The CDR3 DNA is TGTGCCAGCAGCCAAAACGGGAGTAGCACAGATACGCAGTATTTT. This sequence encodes CASSQNGSSTDTQYF.